These 18 T cell receptor beta chains were sequenced from one sample in a study of regulatory and conventional T cells in RAG deficiency. Blood CD4+ CD25-high CD127-low regulatory T cells supplied the genomic DNA template. Libraries were prepared by immunoSEQ multiplex PCR; TCRdb keeps only in-frame clonotypes and omits some of them. The data hold roughly 20,000 clones, with around 90% observed a single time. In addition, the sample was reused for a study of regulatory T cells. From that second work: Primers: 52 TRBV forward and 13 TRBJ reverse.

The sequencing input was Tregs sorted from blood. The receptors shown here come from a human donor in good health.

The chain combines TRBV5-1 with TRBJ1-5; perhaps TRBD1 as D (5 bases). The ends were cut back, 4 bases at V and 4 bases at J, with 12 bases in the middle. Germline V gene sequence: CDR1 SGHRS, CDR2 YFSETQ. The CDR3 is 14 residues long. As DNA, the CDR3 is TGCGCCAGCAGCGTGATGGGGGGGAATCAGCCCCAGCATTTT. It codes for CASSVMGGNQPQHF.

DNA for the CDR3: TGTGCCAGCAGCAGGACTAGCGGATCTAGCACAGATACGCAGTATTTT. It specifies CASSRTSGSSTDTQYF. The rearrangement uses TRBV11-2 and TRBJ2-3; the match to TRBD2 covers 10 bases. The junction had 5 bases not matched to a gene; V was cut back by 5 bases and J by 0 bases. This CDR3 is built from 16 residues. CDR1 and CDR2 from the germline V gene are SGHAT and FQNNGV.

The V gene is TRBV6-1, the J gene TRBJ2-1; perhaps TRBD2 as D (6 bases). The CDR3 contains 14 residues. CDR1 and CDR2 (germline): MNHNS, SASEGT. V was pared by 7 bases and J by 6 bases, with 16 bases between. The CDR3 protein is CASNTGLLSNEQFF. CDR3 sequence (DNA): TGTGCCAGCAACACGGGACTCTTAAGCAATGAGCAGTTCTTC.

The chain has TRBV18 and TRBJ2-7; tentatively, D is TRBD1 or TRBD2 (6 bases each). Germline loops: CDR1 KGHSH, CDR2 LQKENI. CDR3 size: 15 residues. V was cut by 3 bases and J by 2 bases, with 14 bases left in between. CDR3 amino acids: CASSPAPGATYEQYF. For the CDR3, the DNA is TGTGCCAGCTCACCGGCCCCGGGGGCAACCTACGAGCAGTACTTC.

V and J are TRBV15 and TRBJ1-3; TRBD1 matches 8 bases. CDR3 length: 20 amino acids. From germline, CDR1 is LNHNV and CDR2 YYDKDF (reference sequence). Trimming took 0 bases from V and 1 from J; bases not matched to a gene: 14. CDR3 amino acids: CATSRDNRAGGNRSGNTIYF. The CDR3, as DNA: TGTGCCACCAGCAGAGATAACAGGGCAGGGGGCAATCGGTCTGGAAACACCATATATTTT.

The chain carries TRBV9 and TRBJ2-1, with 9 positions matching TRBD2. Trimming cost V 2 bases and J 7 bases; bases outside gene matches: 7. This CDR3 comprises 15 residues. CDR1 and CDR2 (germline): SGDLS, YYNGEE. CDR3 nucleotide sequence: TGTGCCAGCAGCGTTGGACTAGCGTTTATGAATGAGCAGTTCTTC. Its translation is CASSVGLAFMNEQFF.

This chain links TRBV30 with TRBJ1-2; D ambiguous. Germline V gives CDR1 GTSNPN, CDR2 SVGIG (reference sequence). The CDR3 loop spans 15 amino acids. The germline V and J ends were trimmed by 1 base and 3 bases, with 15 bases remaining between them. The CDR3 DNA is TGTGCCTGGAGTGATGGACTGGGAGGGTACTATGGCTACACCTTC. Translating gives CAWSDGLGGYYGYTF.

CDR3 amino acids: CASSSSWSPLHF. The CDR3 DNA is TGTGCCAGTAGTTCGAGTTGGTCACCCCTCCACTTT. The rearrangement uses TRBV19 and TRBJ1-6; D not resolved. CDR1 is LNHDA, CDR2 SQIVND, per germline (reference sequence). V lost 5 bases, J lost 10 bases, and 9 bases lay in between. The CDR3 totals 12 residues.

CDR3 region: CASSVGVGRNTGELFF. Here the CDR3 DNA reads TGTGCCAGCAGCGTAGGGGTAGGGAGGAACACCGGGGAGCTGTTTTTT. This chain uses TRBV9 with TRBJ2-2; possible D gene TRBD2, 5 bases. Germline assignment: CDR1 SGDLS and CDR2 YYNGEE. Between the trimmed V and J ends, which lost 0 bases and 1 base, there was a span of 10 bases. This CDR3 spans 16 amino acids. Full variable domain (rest looked up from reference TRBV9 and TRBJ2-2): DSGVTQTPKHLITATGQRVTLRCSPRSGDLSVYWYQQSLDQGLQFLIQYYNGEERAKGNILERFSAQQFPDLHSELNLSSLELGDSALYFCASSVGVGRNTGELFFGEGSRLTVL.

This clone was recorded a few times. V is TRBV9 and J is TRBJ1-3; a weak D match, TRBD1 (6 bases). Trimming shortened V by 4 bases and J by 4 bases, and 24 bases separated the two germline ends. The CDR3 extends over 18 amino acids. Germline V gives CDR1 SGDLS, CDR2 YYNGEE. The CDR3 sequence is CASSPYLGDRLGGNTIYF. The CDR3 region has the DNA TGTGCCAGCAGCCCGTATTTGGGAGACAGGCTAGGGGGAAACACCATATATTTT.

The chain couples TRBV6-5 to TRBJ1-3; D ambiguous. In germline, CDR1 is MNHEY, CDR2 SVGAGI. The CDR3 sequence is 15 residues long. The ends were cut back, 2 bases at V and 0 bases at J, with 8 bases in the middle. The CDR3 DNA reads TGTGCCAGCAGTTACCAATTAAGCTCTGGAAACACCATATATTTT. Residues: CASSYQLSSGNTIYF.

The chain carries TRBV18 and TRBJ1-6; 11 bases match TRBD1. The V and J ends lost 2 bases and 9 bases, in that order; junction bases with no gene match: 3. The CDR3 is 15 amino acids. CDR1 is KGHSH and CDR2 is LQKENI in the germline V gene. CDR3 amino acids: CASSPGTGGVSPLHF. The DNA for the CDR3 is TGTGCCAGCTCACCAGGGACAGGGGGAGTTTCACCCCTCCACTTT.

The chain uses TRBV6-1 and TRBJ2-1, with 12 bases aligning to TRBD2. Germline V gene lookup returns CDR1 MNHNS and CDR2 SASEGT. Trimming took 5 bases from V and 9 from J; bases not matched to a gene: 5. This CDR3 has 14 residues. CDR3 nucleotide sequence: TGTGCCAGCAGTCTAGCGGGAGGGGAGGGTGAGCAGTTCTTC. It codes for CASSLAGGEGEQFF.

J is TRBJ2-7 and V is TRBV6-5; no clear D gene. V lost 4 bases and J lost 5, with 6 bases in between. Germline CDR1 and CDR2: MNHEY and SVGAGI. The CDR3 is made up of 11 amino acids. CDR3 in amino acids: CASSSMDEQYF. The CDR3 DNA follows: TGTGCCAGCAGTTCAATGGACGAGCAGTACTTC.

This rearrangement joins TRBV18 to TRBJ2-6; the D gene is possibly TRBD2 (6 bases). Per the germline V gene, CDR1 is KGHSH and CDR2 is LQKENI. CDR3 length equals 18 residues. Trimming removed 5 bases at V and 5 bases at J, with 22 bases between. DNA of the CDR3: TGTGCCAGCTCAGGTGCATGGGACTTACAAAGTCGGGCCAACGTCCTGACTTTC. Translating gives CASSGAWDLQSRANVLTF.

V and J are TRBV14 and TRBJ2-1; no definite D call. Germline-derived CDR1 and CDR2 are SGHDN and FVKESK. The CDR3 consists of 14 residues. The germline V and J ends were trimmed by 0 bases and 4 bases, with 7 bases remaining between them. CDR3: CASSQEWGYNEQFF. DNA for the CDR3: TGTGCCAGCAGCCAAGAATGGGGTTACAATGAGCAGTTCTTC. Based on the CDR3 plus reference TRBV14 and TRBJ2-1, the full variable domain is EAGVTQFPSHSVIEKGQTVTLRCDPISGHDNLYWYRRVMGKEIKFLLHFVKESKQDESGMPNNRFLAERTGGTYSTLKVQPAELEDSGVYFCASSQEWGYNEQFFGPGTRLTVL.

This clone was observed a single time. This chain links TRBV11-3 with TRBJ2-1, with TRBD2 matching over 14 bases. The V gene end was trimmed by 1 base and the J gene end by 7 bases; junction bases not matched to a gene: 0. This CDR3 comprises 15 residues. Germline V gene data show CDR1 as SGHNT and CDR2 as YENEEA. The CDR3 loop reads CASSLGLAGGNEQFF. The DNA of the CDR3 is TGTGCCAGCAGCTTAGGACTAGCGGGGGGGAATGAGCAGTTCTTC.

The V gene is TRBV18, the J gene TRBJ1-4; TRBD1 matches 9 bases. The ends lost 1 base at V and 7 bases at J; junction bases unmatched: 1. Germline lookup yields CDR1 KGHSH and CDR2 LQKENI. This CDR3 comprises 14 residues. CDR3 loop: CASSPQDRGEKLFF. The CDR3 DNA reads as TGTGCCAGCTCACCACAGGACAGGGGTGAAAAACTGTTTTTT.